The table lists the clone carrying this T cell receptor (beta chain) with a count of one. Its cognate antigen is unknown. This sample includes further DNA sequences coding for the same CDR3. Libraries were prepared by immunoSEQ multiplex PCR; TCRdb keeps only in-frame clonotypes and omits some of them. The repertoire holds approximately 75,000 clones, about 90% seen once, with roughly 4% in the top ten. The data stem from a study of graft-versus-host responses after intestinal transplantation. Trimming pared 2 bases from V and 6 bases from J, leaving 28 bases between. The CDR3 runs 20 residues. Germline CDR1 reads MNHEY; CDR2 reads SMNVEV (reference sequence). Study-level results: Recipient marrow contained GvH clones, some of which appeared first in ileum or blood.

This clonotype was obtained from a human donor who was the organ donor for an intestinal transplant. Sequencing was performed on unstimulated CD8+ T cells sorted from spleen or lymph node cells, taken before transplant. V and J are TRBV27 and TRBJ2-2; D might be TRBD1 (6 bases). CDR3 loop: CASSLTFPGPTTGSPGELFF. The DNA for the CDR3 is TGTGCCAGCAGTTTAACATTTCCGGGCCCCACTACAGGGAGCCCCGGGGAGCTGTTTTTT.